Sequencing of this T cell receptor (beta chain) was carried out in a study of PD-L1 blockade in urothelial cancer. Turning to the study itself: At some point between 2013 and 2015, patients got going on atezolizumab, taking 1,200 mg intravenously every 3 weeks. Timepoints chosen for blood analysis were 3 weeks (second dose) and 6 weeks after treatment start.

Using immunoSEQ multiplex PCR, the repertoire was profiled, and TCRdb retains in-frame clones only, with some absent. The sample lists approximately 90,000 clones, around 89% seen once, with around 1.7% in the top ten. The CDR3 length is 12 residues. CDR1 is SGHRS, CDR2 YFSETQ, per germline. Trimming cost V 4 bases and J 6 bases, with 11 bases left between them. Documented time point: pretreatment peripheral blood. The source was PBMCs, collected around atezolizumab (anti-PD-L1) treatment. V usage is TRBV5-1 and J usage is TRBJ2-7; a weak D match, TRBD1 (5 bases). The sequence derives from a man between 60 and 75 years old with urothelial cancer. The CDR3 nucleotides read TGCGCCAGCAGCAGGGGCCAGGCCGAGCAGTACTTC. Translating gives CASSRGQAEQYF.